A selection of T cell receptor beta chains follows, all from one sample in a study of shared clonotypes between healthy human individuals. The repertoire was sequenced with immunoSEQ multiplex PCR; TCRdb's copy has only in-frame clones and lacks some. The profile shows around 2,000,000 clones, approximately 94% of them singletons. Sequencing input: naive CD8+ T cells from PBMCs. The receptors stem from a man younger than 30 in good health. Some clones in this sample may be carry-over from other donors' samples. CDR3s include the opening cysteine and the closing phenylalanine or tryptophan. A D gene is named only where the DNA matches it firmly. Only part of the rows carry a size: once, few, many, or a class if the clone is expanded.

TRBD2	TRBV27	.	TRBJ2-7	TGTGCCAGCAGGCGACTAGCCACCTACGAGCAGTGCTTC	CASRRLATYEQCF
.	TRBV9	.	TRBJ1-2	TGTGCCAGCAGCGTAGCCCAGGGAGACTATGGCTACACCTTC	CASSVAQGDYGYTF
.	TRBV6-5	.	TRBJ1-1	TGTGCCAGCAGGTTACATCTGAGCACTGAAGCTTTCTTT	CASRLHLSTEAFF
.	TRBV7-9	.	TRBJ2-1	TGTGCCAGCAGCTTAGAGTTCTTCTACTCCTACAATGAGCAGTTCTTC	CASSLEFFYSYNEQFF
.	TRBV6-6	.	TRBJ2-7	TGTGCCAGTCTTCCGGGCCCCCACGAGCAGTACTTC	CASLPGPHEQYF
.	TRBV28	.	TRBJ2-7	TGTGCCAGCACCCTGAAGTGGGCTTTTGACGAGCAGTACTTC	CASTLKWAFDEQYF
.	TRBV14	.	TRBJ1-4	TGTGCCAGCAGCCCGCTGGGGCAGGTGGCTGAAAAACTGTTTTTT	CASSPLGQVAEKLFF
TRBD2	TRBV4-1	.	TRBJ2-1	TGCGCCAGCAGCCAATCACAAATACTAGCGACCTCCTACAATGAGCAGTTCTTC	CASSQSQILATSYNEQFF
TRBD1	TRBV5-1	.	TRBJ2-3	TGCGCCAGCAGCTTGGGGGACAGTACAGATACGCAGTATTTT	CASSLGDSTDTQYF
.	TRBV28	.	TRBJ2-5	TGTGCCAGCAGTTCGAGCAGGGGAGAGACCCAGTACTTC	CASSSSRGETQYF
TRBD1	TRBV16	once	TRBJ1-1	TGTGCCAGCAGCCAAAGCCTAGAGGGGGCACTCACTGAAGCTTTCTTT	CASSQSLEGALTEAFF
TRBD2	TRBV28	.	TRBJ2-4	TGTGCCAGCAGTTTAAGAGCGGGAGTGGCCAAAAACATTCAGTACTTC	CASSLRAGVAKNIQYF
TRBD2	TRBV25-1	.	TRBJ2-3	TGTGCCAGCAGGGGCCCAAATTGGGGCGGGAGGGCCGTAGATACGCAGTATTTT	CASRGPNWGGRAVDTQYF
TRBD2	TRBV15	.	TRBJ2-1	TGTGCCACCAGCAGAGATTCGACTAGCGGGAGTCCTGTCTATGAGCAGTTCTTC	CATSRDSTSGSPVYEQFF